One T cell receptor (beta chain) is described in this entry. Deletions cut 0 bases from V and 10 bases from J, with 11 bases between. Germline loops: CDR1 SGHNT, CDR2 YYREEE (reference sequence). CDR3 length: 13 residues. This entry is derived from a study of control samples from healthy donors and cancer patients. Some clones are missing from TCRdb's copy, which holds only in-frame ones; the method was immunoSEQ multiplex PCR. The table lists more than 100,000 clones, 90% of them singletons. Material: blood. The receptor was derived from a man aged 18 to 29 in good health. The chain links TRBV5-4 to TRBJ2-1; D possibly uses TRBD1 or TRBD2 (6 bases each). CDR3 sequence reads: CASSLDLGGEQFF. CDR3 coding DNA: TGTGCCAGCAGCTTGGATCTAGGGGGGGAGCAGTTCTTC.